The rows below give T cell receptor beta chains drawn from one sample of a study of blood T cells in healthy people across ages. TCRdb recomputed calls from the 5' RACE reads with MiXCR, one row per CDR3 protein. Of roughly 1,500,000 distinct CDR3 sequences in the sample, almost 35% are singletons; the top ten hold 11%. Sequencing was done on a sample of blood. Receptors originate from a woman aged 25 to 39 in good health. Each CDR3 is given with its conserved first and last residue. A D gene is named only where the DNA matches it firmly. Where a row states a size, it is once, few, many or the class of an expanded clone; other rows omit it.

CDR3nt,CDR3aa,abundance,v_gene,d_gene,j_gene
TGTGCCAACCAGGGACAGGTAGGAACTGAAGCTTTCTTT,CANQGQVGTEAFF,NA,TRBV12-3/TRBV12-4,TRBD1,TRBJ1-1
TGTGCCAGCAGTTTACAGAACGGGGAGCTGTTTTTT,CASSLQNGELFF,few,TRBV12-3/TRBV12-4,NA,TRBJ2-2
TGTGTCAGCAGCTTACTAGGGCCTGGGAATGAGCAGTTCTTC,CVSSLLGPGNEQFF,once,TRBV13,NA,TRBJ2-1
TGCAGCGTACTTAGCGGAAGCTCCACAGATACGCAGTATTTT,CSVLSGSSTDTQYF,many,TRBV29-1,NA,TRBJ2-3
TGTGCCAGCAGTCCTGAAGGCTGGGTGAGCACTGAAGCTTTCTTT,CASSPEGWVSTEAFF,NA,TRBV27,NA,TRBJ1-1
TGTGCCTGGAGGGGACCGGGATACCCCTACAATGAGCAGTACTTC,CAWRGPGYPYNEQYF,NA,TRBV30,NA,TRBJ2-7
TGTGCCAGCGAAAGAGGACGCGGGAGCCTCTACAATGAGCAGTTCTTC,CASERGRGSLYNEQFF,NA,TRBV6-1,TRBD2,TRBJ2-1
TGTGCCAGTAGTATTCAAGCAGGGGTCATGAACACTGAAGCTTTCTTT,CASSIQAGVMNTEAFF,NA,TRBV19,NA,TRBJ1-1
TGTGCCATCAGTGAGTCGGCGTACAATCAGCCCCAGCATTTT,CAISESAYNQPQHF,NA,TRBV10-3,NA,TRBJ1-5
TGTGCCAGCAGTGAAGGTCCGGGCTGGAACACTGAAGCTTTCTTT,CASSEGPGWNTEAFF,few,TRBV6-1,NA,TRBJ1-1
TGTGTCAGCAGCCGAGGGACTAGCGGCCCCACAGATACGCAGTATTTT,CVSSRGTSGPTDTQYF,few,TRBV2,TRBD2,TRBJ2-3
TGCAGTGCCCAGTCCGCGCCCATGAACACTGAAGCTTTCTTT,CSAQSAPMNTEAFF,NA,TRBV20-1,NA,TRBJ1-1
TGTGCCAGCAACTCAGGGCCGGGTCGACGTTTCTCTGAAGCTTTCTTT,CASNSGPGRRFSEAFF,few,TRBV7-8,NA,TRBJ1-1
TGCGCCAGCAGCCACCGACTAGGATCCTACGAGCAGTACTTC,CASSHRLGSYEQYF,few,TRBV4-1,NA,TRBJ2-7
TGCAGCGTTGGACAGGGGGCCTACAATGAGCAGTTCTTC,CSVGQGAYNEQFF,many,TRBV29-1,TRBD1,TRBJ2-1
TGCAGCGGGACCACTAACTATGGCAACACCTTC,CSGTTNYGNTF,NA,TRBV29-1,NA,TRBJ1-2
TGTGCCAGCAGCTTGGGGATTTACACAGATACGCAGTATTTT,CASSLGIYTDTQYF,few,TRBV5-5,NA,TRBJ2-3
TGTGCCAGCAGCCCAAGTCGGTTCCAGACCACAGATACGCAGTATTTT,CASSPSRFQTTDTQYF,few,TRBV7-9,NA,TRBJ2-3
TGCAGCGTTGAACTGGGGACAGGGGTCAATGAGCAGTTCTTC,CSVELGTGVNEQFF,NA,TRBV29-1,TRBD1,TRBJ2-1
TGTGCCAGCAGCTTTCAGGGGGCGACAGATACGCAGTATTTT,CASSFQGATDTQYF,many,TRBV7-9,TRBD1,TRBJ2-3
TGCAGCGTTGAAGCAGGGACCGGGGCGGGTGAGCAGTACTTC,CSVEAGTGAGEQYF,many,TRBV29-1,NA,TRBJ2-7
TGTGCCTGGAGTGGGACACCGGAGCAGTTCTTC,CAWSGTPEQFF,few,TRBV30,NA,TRBJ2-1
TGTGCCAGCAGTGGGTCCCAGGAAAGAGCTAACTATGGCTACACCTTC,CASSGSQERANYGYTF,NA,TRBV2,NA,TRBJ1-2
TGCGCCAGCAGCCCGCCGGGGGGCGAGCGCTACGAGCAGTACTTC,CASSPPGGERYEQYF,NA,TRBV5-1,NA,TRBJ2-7
TGCAGTGCTGGCGACACGGGCTACGAGCAGTACTTC,CSAGDTGYEQYF,few,TRBV20-1,NA,TRBJ2-7
TGTGCCAGCAGCTTACCGACTAGCGGGGGGGGAGAGCAGTTCTTC,CASSLPTSGGGEQFF,NA,TRBV7-9,TRBD2,TRBJ2-1
TGTGCCAGCAGCTTAAACGTCGGGAGCTCCTACAATGAGCAGTTCTTC,CASSLNVGSSYNEQFF,NA,TRBV7-6,NA,TRBJ2-1
TGCAGTGCTAGCGCTAGGGCGGGGTACACAGATACGCAGTATTTT,CSASARAGYTDTQYF,NA,TRBV20-1,NA,TRBJ2-3
TGTGCCAGCAGGGATTGGGGCGGGGAGCTGTTTTTT,CASRDWGGELFF,NA,TRBV27,NA,TRBJ2-2
TGTGCCAGCAGTTTATACCCGGGCCCCAGTCGCAATGAGCAGTTCTTC,CASSLYPGPSRNEQFF,few,TRBV27,NA,TRBJ2-1
TGCAGCGTCGACAGCCCAGGCTCTGAAGCTTTCTTT,CSVDSPGSEAFF,NA,TRBV29-1,NA,TRBJ1-1
TGCAGCGTTGGGGAAGGGGGCGAGCAGTTCTTC,CSVGEGGEQFF,many,TRBV29-1,TRBD1,TRBJ2-1
TGCAGTGCTAGAGATTGTCGGGGACAGGGGTACACTGAAGCTTTCTTT,CSARDCRGQGYTEAFF,NA,TRBV20-1,TRBD1,TRBJ1-1
TGCGCCAGCAGTGAGAACAGGTACACTGAAGCTTTCTTT,CASSENRYTEAFF,NA,TRBV10-2,NA,TRBJ1-1
TGCAGTGCTCGGACCATCGGGGACTTCCTGGATACGCAGTATTTT,CSARTIGDFLDTQYF,NA,TRBV20-1,NA,TRBJ2-3
TGTGCCAGCAGCTTAGGCATGGGTCCGAGAGAAGCTTTCTTT,CASSLGMGPREAFF,NA,TRBV7-2,NA,TRBJ1-1
TGTGCCAGCAAAAACAAGTTAGGCCCTGAAGCTTTCTTT,CASKNKLGPEAFF,few,TRBV27,NA,TRBJ1-1
TGCAGTGCTAGAGGTCGTGGGCTCCGGATCAATCAGCCCCAGCATTTT,CSARGRGLRINQPQHF,few,TRBV20-1,NA,TRBJ1-5
TGCGCCAGCAGAGTTGAGTCGCTTGGGGAGCAGTACTTC,CASRVESLGEQYF,few,TRBV5-1,NA,TRBJ2-4
TGTGCCACCAGCAGAGATCCGGGGAACACTGAAGCTTTCTTT,CATSRDPGNTEAFF,NA,TRBV15,NA,TRBJ1-1